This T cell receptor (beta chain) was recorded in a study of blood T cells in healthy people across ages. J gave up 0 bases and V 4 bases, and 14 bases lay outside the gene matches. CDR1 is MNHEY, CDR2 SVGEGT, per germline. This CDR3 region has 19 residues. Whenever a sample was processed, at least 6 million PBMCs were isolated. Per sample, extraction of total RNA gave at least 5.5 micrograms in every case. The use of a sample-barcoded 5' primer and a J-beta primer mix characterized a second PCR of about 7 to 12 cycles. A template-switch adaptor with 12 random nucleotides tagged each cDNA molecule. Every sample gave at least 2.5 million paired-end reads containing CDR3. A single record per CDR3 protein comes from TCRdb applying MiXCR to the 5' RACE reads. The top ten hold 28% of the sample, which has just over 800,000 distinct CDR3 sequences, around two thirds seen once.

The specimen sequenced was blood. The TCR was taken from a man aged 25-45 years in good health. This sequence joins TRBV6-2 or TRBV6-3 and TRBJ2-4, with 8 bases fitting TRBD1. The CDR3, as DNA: TGTGCCAGCAGTTTCCCCGGGACAGGAGCAAACTTAGCCAAAAACATTCAGTACTTC. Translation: CASSFPGTGANLAKNIQYF.